The clone carrying this TCR beta chain was seen at least ten times. Its antigen is unidentified. Exclusions: uncontrolled infection, other autoimmune disease, pregnancy, lactation. From around 11 ml of fresh peripheral blood, PBMCs were isolated. RNA transcripts provided the source from which TCR beta CDR3 regions were amplified. When the TCR CDR3 underwent first-round RT-PCR, the HTBI primer set was used. MiXCR, run by TCRdb on the multiplex PCR reads, gives a single entry per CDR3 protein. The sample carries hundreds of thousands of distinct CDR3 sequences, roughly 15% recorded once. This specimen belongs to a study of T cells in Graves' hyperthyroidism and ophthalmopathy. Looking at the study overall: Staff took peripheral blood when the initial diagnosis was made, before any treatment began. Overall study findings and caveats: Ophthalmopathy was model-predicted a median around seven months pre-onset.

The CDR3 is 15 residues long. The V gene lost 7 bases and the J gene lost 0 bases, with 14 bases spanning the gap. Germline V gene data show CDR1 as PRHDT and CDR2 as FYEKMQ (reference sequence). The origin of this receptor is a young man with Graves' ophthalmopathy. Sequenced sample: blood. The rearrangement joins TRBV13 to TRBJ2-3, with D possibly TRBD2 on 5 matching bases. CDR3 coding DNA: TGTGCCAGCACTCGGGATATGGGGAGCACAGATACGCAGTATTTT. Its protein is CASTRDMGSTDTQYF.